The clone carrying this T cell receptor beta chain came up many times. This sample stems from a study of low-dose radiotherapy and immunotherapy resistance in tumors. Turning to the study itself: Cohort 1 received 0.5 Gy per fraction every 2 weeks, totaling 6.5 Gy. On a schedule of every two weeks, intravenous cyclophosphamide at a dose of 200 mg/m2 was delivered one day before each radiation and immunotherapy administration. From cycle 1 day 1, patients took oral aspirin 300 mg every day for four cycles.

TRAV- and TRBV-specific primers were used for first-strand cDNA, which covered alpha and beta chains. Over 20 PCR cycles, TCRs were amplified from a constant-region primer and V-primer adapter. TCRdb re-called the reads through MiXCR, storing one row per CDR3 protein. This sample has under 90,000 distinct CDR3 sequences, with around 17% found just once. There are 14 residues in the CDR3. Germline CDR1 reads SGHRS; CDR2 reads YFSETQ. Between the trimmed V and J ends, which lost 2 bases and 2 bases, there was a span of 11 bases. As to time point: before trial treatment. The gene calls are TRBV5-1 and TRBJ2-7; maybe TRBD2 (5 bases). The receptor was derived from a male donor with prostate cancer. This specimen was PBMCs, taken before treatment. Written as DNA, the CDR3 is TGCGCCAGCAGCTTATATGACGGGACCTACGAGCAGTACTTC. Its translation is CASSLYDGTYEQYF.